The 7 T cell receptor beta chains given below trace back to one sample, sequenced in a study of blood T cell repertoires in COVID-19 (dated by TCRdb to between 2020 and 2021). Receptors were amplified or captured by the immunoSEQ multiplex PCR assay. Not all clones reach the TCRdb copy of this immuneACCESS table, which keeps in-frame sequences only. Checked studies attribute under half of the gap to unresolved V genes and leave the rest unexplained. The sample table shows over 45,000 clones, and about nine tenths are seen once. Over 5.5% of the sample goes to the ten largest clones. Material: peripheral blood. These receptors all stem from a man in his fifties or sixties with active COVID-19.

The genes are TRBV2 and TRBJ2-3; the D is unclear. The CDR3 has 11 amino acids. Per the germline V gene, CDR1 is SNHLY and CDR2 is FYNNEI. V was pared by 7 bases and J by 9 bases, with 11 bases between. In DNA form, the CDR3 reads TGTGCCAGCACTGCGGAAAGGACGCAGTATTTT. As protein: CASTAERTQYF.

The gene calls are TRBV28 and TRBJ2-7; TRBD1 matches at 9 bases. V lost 7 bases, J lost 3 bases, and 1 base stayed unmatched. Germline values: CDR1 MDHEN, CDR2 SYDVKM. This CDR3 has 12 amino acids. CDR3 residues: CASMTGGYEQYF. Here the CDR3 DNA reads TGTGCCAGCATGACAGGGGGCTACGAGCAGTACTTC.

The V call is TRBV6-1, the J call TRBJ1-5; 10 bases map to TRBD1. Looked up from germline, CDR1 is MNHNS and CDR2 is SASEGT. This CDR3 has 14 amino acids. The V gene end was trimmed by 3 bases and the J gene end by 5 bases; junction bases not matched to a gene: 1. The CDR3 spells CASSETGGYQPQHF. Written as DNA, the CDR3 is TGTGCCAGCAGTGAGACAGGGGGCTATCAGCCCCAGCATTTT.

V usage is TRBV5-6 and J usage is TRBJ2-7; D unclear. Trimming removed 4 bases at V and 3 bases at J, with 14 bases between. The CDR3 spans 14 residues. Germline V gene sequence: CDR1 SGHDT, CDR2 YYEEEE. The CDR3 DNA reads TGTGCCAGCAGCATAACAAGAACCCACTACGAGCAGTACTTC. Protein product: CASSITRTHYEQYF.

This clone appeared a few times. The chain joins TRBV11-2 to TRBJ2-7; the D gene is possibly TRBD2 (6 bases). The CDR3 extends over 17 amino acids. The V end lost 1 base, the J end lost 2 bases, and 18 bases lay between the germline ends. Per germline, CDR1 SGHAT and CDR2 FQNNGV. In nucleotides, the CDR3 is TGTGCCAGCAGCTTAGGGGGGACTGTCTTACTCCCCTACGAGCAGTACTTC. Translated, it gives CASSLGGTVLLPYEQYF.

V is TRBV27 and J is TRBJ2-5; a weak D match, TRBD1 (6 bases). This CDR3 spans 13 amino acids. Germline values: CDR1 MNHEY, CDR2 SMNVEV (reference sequence). Deletions cut 4 bases from V and 3 bases from J, with 9 bases between. The CDR3 loop reads CASSSWTEETQYF. In nucleotides, the CDR3 is TGTGCCAGCAGTTCGTGGACAGAAGAGACCCAGTACTTC.

The rearrangement uses TRBV18 and TRBJ2-2; TRBD2 agrees at 8 bases. V lost 3 bases, J lost 0 bases, and 3 bases stayed unmatched. This CDR3 contains 16 residues. CDR1 KGHSH and CDR2 LQKENI come from the germline V gene. CDR3 amino acids: CASSPSSGSNTGELFF. The CDR3 nucleotides are TGTGCCAGCTCACCTTCTAGCGGGTCGAACACCGGGGAGCTGTTTTTT.